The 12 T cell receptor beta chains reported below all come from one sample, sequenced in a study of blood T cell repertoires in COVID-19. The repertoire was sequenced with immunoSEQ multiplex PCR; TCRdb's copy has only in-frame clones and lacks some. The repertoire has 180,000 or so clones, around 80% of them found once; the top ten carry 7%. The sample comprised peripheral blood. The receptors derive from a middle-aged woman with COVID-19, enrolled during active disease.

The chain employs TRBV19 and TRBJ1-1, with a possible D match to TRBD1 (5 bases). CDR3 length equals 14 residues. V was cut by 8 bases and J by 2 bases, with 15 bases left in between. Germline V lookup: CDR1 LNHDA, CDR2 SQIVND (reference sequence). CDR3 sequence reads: CASATVGLNTEAFF. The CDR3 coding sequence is TGTGCCAGTGCTACTGTGGGGCTTAACACTGAAGCTTTCTTT. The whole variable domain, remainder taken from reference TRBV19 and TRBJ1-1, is DGGITQSPKYLFRKEGQNVTLSCEQNLNHDAMYWYRQDPGQGLRLIYYSQIVNDFQKGDIAEGYSVSREKKESFPLTVTSAQKNPTAFYLCASATVGLNTEAFFGQGTRLTVV.

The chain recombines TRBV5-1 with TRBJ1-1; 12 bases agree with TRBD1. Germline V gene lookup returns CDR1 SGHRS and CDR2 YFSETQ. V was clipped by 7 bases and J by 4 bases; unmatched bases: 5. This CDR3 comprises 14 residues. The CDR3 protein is CASGTGGGGTEAFF. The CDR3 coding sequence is TGCGCCAGCGGGACAGGGGGCGGCGGCACTGAAGCTTTCTTT.

The CDR3 sequence: CASSPGGSGELFF. CDR3 in DNA: TGTGCCAGTAGCCCTGGGGGCTCCGGGGAGCTGTTTTTT. The rearrangement uses TRBV19 and TRBJ2-2; D is perhaps TRBD1 (6 bases). This CDR3 contains 13 residues. In germline, CDR1 is LNHDA, CDR2 SQIVND (reference sequence). V was cut by 6 bases and J by 6 bases, with 11 bases left in between.

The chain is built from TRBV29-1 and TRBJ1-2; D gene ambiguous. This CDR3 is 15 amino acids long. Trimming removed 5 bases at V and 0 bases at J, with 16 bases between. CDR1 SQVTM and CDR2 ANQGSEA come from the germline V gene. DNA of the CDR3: TGCAGCGTTTATTCTGCCACACGAACTAACTATGGCTACACCTTC. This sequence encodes CSVYSATRTNYGYTF.

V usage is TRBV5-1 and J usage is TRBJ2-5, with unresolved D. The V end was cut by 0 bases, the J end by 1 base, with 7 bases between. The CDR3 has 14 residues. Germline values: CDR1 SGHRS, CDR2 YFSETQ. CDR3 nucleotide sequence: TGCGCCAGCAGCTTGGAAACTCGCCAAGAGACCCAGTACTTC. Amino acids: CASSLETRQETQYF.

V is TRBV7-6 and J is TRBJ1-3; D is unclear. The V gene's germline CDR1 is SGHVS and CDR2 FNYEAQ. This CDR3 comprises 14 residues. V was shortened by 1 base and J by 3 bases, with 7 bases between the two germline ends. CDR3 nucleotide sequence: TGTGCCAGCAGCTTAGGCGGAAGTGGAAACACCATATATTTT. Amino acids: CASSLGGSGNTIYF. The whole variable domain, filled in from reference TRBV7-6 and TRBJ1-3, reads GAGVSQSPRYKVTKRGQDVALRCDPISGHVSLYWYRQALGQGPEFLTYFNYEAQQDKSGLPNDRFSAERPEGSISTLTIQRTEQRDSAMYRCASSLGGSGNTIYFGEGSWLTVV.

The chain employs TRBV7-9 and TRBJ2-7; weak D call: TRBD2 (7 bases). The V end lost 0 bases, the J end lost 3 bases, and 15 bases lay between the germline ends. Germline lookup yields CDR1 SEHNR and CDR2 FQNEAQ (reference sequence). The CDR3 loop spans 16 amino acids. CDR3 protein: CASSLAGGAAFYEQYF. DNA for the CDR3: TGTGCCAGCAGCTTAGCAGGGGGGGCGGCTTTCTACGAGCAGTACTTC.

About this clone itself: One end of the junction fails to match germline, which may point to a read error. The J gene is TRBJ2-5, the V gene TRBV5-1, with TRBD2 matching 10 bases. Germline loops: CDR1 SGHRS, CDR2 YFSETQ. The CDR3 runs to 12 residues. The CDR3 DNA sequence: TGCGCCAGCAGCGCCTCCGGGACTAGCGAGAACTTC. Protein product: CASSASGTSENF.

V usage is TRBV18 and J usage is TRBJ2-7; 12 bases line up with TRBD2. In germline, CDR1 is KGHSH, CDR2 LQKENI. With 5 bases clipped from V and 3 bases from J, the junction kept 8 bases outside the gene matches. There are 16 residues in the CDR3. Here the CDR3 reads CASSALPSGGDYEQYF. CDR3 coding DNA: TGTGCCAGCTCAGCCCTTCCTAGCGGGGGGGACTACGAGCAGTACTTC.

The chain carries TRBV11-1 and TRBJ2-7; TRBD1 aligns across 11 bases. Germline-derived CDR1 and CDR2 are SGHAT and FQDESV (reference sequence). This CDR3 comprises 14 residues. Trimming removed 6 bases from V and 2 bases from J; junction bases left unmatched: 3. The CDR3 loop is CASSRDRGTYEQYF. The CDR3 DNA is TGTGCCAGCAGTCGGGACAGGGGGACCTACGAGCAGTACTTC.

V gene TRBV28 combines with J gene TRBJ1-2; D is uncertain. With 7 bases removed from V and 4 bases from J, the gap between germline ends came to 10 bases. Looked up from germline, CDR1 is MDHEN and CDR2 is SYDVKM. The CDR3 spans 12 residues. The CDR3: CASTPRRYGYTF. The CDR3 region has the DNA TGTGCCAGCACCCCCCGTCGCTATGGCTACACCTTC.

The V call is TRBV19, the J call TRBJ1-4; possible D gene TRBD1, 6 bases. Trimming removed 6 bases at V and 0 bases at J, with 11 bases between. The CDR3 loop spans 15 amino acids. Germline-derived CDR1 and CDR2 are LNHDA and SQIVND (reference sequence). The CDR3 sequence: CASREQGSTNEKLFF. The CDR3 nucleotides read TGTGCCAGTAGGGAACAGGGTTCAACTAATGAAAAACTGTTTTTT.